There are a few counts of the clone carrying this T cell receptor beta chain. Sequencing was performed with immunoSEQ multiplex PCR; in TCRdb, only in-frame clones are kept and a portion is missing. The table records about 280,000 clones, approximately 86% of them present only once. The sample is drawn from a study of blood T cell repertoires in COVID-19. Between the trimmed V and J ends, which lost 3 bases and 5 bases, there was a span of 11 bases. Germline CDR1 is MGHDK and CDR2 is SYGVNS. The CDR3 is made up of 13 amino acids. The chain couples TRBV25-1 to TRBJ2-7, with D tentatively TRBD2 (5 bases). The receptor was derived from a woman in her twenties or thirties who had recovered from COVID-19. The source material was peripheral blood. The CDR3 sequence is CASSEPGIHEQYF. The CDR3 nucleotides read TGTGCCAGCAGTGAGCCGGGGATCCACGAGCAGTACTTC.